This T cell receptor (beta chain) was identified during a study of shared clonotypes between healthy human individuals. As for the study in general: CD4 naive cells filled three plates per donor, CD4 memory three, CD8 naive two and CD8 memory one.

Terminally differentiated effector memory CD45RA+ cells were excluded by CCR7 positive selection of CD45RO-negative cells. The healthy adult donors were HIV-negative and reported no recent acute infections or vaccinations. The method was immunoSEQ multiplex PCR; TCRdb's version includes in-frame clones alone and lacks a portion of them. This table has about 2 million clones, about 95% appearing once. This receptor was identified in a man aged 18 to 30 in good health. The sample taken for sequencing was naive CD8+ T cells sorted from blood.

CDR3 bases: TGTGCCCTCCCAGCGGGAGATGGGGAGACCCAGTACTTC. It yields the protein CALPAGDGETQYF. The chain joins TRBV10-3 to TRBJ2-5; 8 nucleotides align to TRBD2. Germline V gives CDR1 ENHRY, CDR2 SYGVKD. The CDR3 runs 13 residues. J gave up 5 bases and V 11 bases, and 10 bases lay outside the gene matches.